This is a list of T cell receptor beta chains from one sample in a study of ipilimumab plus nivolumab after autologous stem cell transplantation. Generated by immunoSEQ multiplex PCR, the TCRdb table keeps only in-frame clones and is missing some. This table holds about 18,000 clones, 80% found once. The source material was PBMCs, sampled in a trial of ipilimumab plus nivolumab as post-transplant consolidation. The receptors derive from a male donor with diffuse large B-cell lymphoma. Each CDR3 is given with its conserved first and last residue. Fields, in order: D gene, clone size, J gene, V gene, CDR3 DNA, CDR3 protein. D genes are given only for firm matches. Clone size, where shown, is once, few, many, or a class for clones that have expanded.

. | . | TRBJ2-7 | TRBV5-1 | TGCGCCAGCAGCTTGACGGGGTCTACCTACGAGCAGTACTTC | CASSLTGSTYEQYF
. | . | TRBJ2-1 | TRBV5-1 | TGCGCCAGCAGCCTCACGGCCCTTCAGAGCTCCTACAATGAGCAGTTCTTC | CASSLTALQSSYNEQFF
TRBD2 | . | TRBJ2-3 | TRBV4-2 | TGTGCCAGCAGCCGGACGGGACCCGGGGGGACAGATACGCAGTATTTT | CASSRTGPGGTDTQYF
TRBD2 | . | TRBJ2-1 | TRBV18 | TGTGCCAGCTCACCGACTGGGGGGGTTTCCTACAATGAGCAGTTCTTC | CASSPTGGVSYNEQFF
. | medium-sized | TRBJ1-1 | TRBV19 | TGTGCCAGTAGTTCGGAGGGGGTAGTAGCTTTCTTT | CASSSEGVVAFF
. | . | TRBJ2-1 | TRBV5-4 | TGTGCCAGCAGGCCGGATTTAGGCCGCTCGCTTAATGAGCAGTTCTTC | CASRPDLGRSLNEQFF
TRBD1 | . | TRBJ1-2 | TRBV4-1 | TGCGCCAGCAGCCAAGGGGACAGGGGGTTGAATGGCTACACCTTC | CASSQGDRGLNGYTF
. | . | TRBJ1-1 | TRBV2 | TGTGCCAGCAGTGTGAGATTAGAAGCTTTCTTT | CASSVRLEAFF
. | few | TRBJ2-7 | TRBV6-5 | TGTGCCAGCCGACCGAACATAGGCGAGCAGTACTTC | CASRPNIGEQYF
. | . | TRBJ2-2 | TRBV5-1 | TGCGCCAGCAGCTTAGGTCCGAACACCGGGGAGCTGTTTTTT | CASSLGPNTGELFF
. | few | TRBJ1-1 | TRBV6-5 | TGTGCCAGCAGTTATAAGGGGCTGGGCACTGAAGCTTTCTTT | CASSYKGLGTEAFF
. | . | TRBJ2-3 | TRBV18 | TGTGCCAGCTCACCAACAGGGTTCGCAGATACGCAGTATTTT | CASSPTGFADTQYF
. | . | TRBJ2-4 | TRBV15 | TGTGCCACCAGCAGCGACACGAAAAACATTCAGTACTTC | CATSSDTKNIQYF
. | . | TRBJ1-5 | TRBV4-2 | TGTGCCAGCAGCCAAGATTTAAATGCAGGACGGCCCCAGCATTTT | CASSQDLNAGRPQHF
TRBD1 | few | TRBJ2-3 | TRBV19 | TGTGCCAGTAGTGAATCCGGGACAGGGGGCTCTTCGGATACGCAGTATTTT | CASSESGTGGSSDTQYF
TRBD2 | . | TRBJ2-2 | TRBV11-2 | TGTGCCAGCAGCTTCCGGCGGGGGGGCCCCGGGGAGCTGTTTTTT | CASSFRRGGPGELFF
. | . | TRBJ1-5 | TRBV4-1 | TGCGCCAGCAGCCAAGAGAAGAATCAGCCCCAGCATTTT | CASSQEKNQPQHF
TRBD1 | few | TRBJ2-7 | TRBV19 | TGTGCCAGTAGTTCAAAAGACAGGGGGACTTCCTACGAGCAGTACTTC | CASSSKDRGTSYEQYF
. | . | TRBJ1-2 | TRBV7-2 | TGTGCCAGCAACAAGGGTGCAATTATGGACTATGGCTACACCTTC | CASNKGAIMDYGYTF
TRBD2 | . | TRBJ2-7 | TRBV27 | TGTGCCAGCAGTTTTACCAGCGGGGGGGCCATCTACGAGCAGTACTTC | CASSFTSGGAIYEQYF
. | . | TRBJ1-2 | TRBV18 | TGTGCCAGCTCACCAGGGGGCGCAGACTATGGCTACACCTTC | CASSPGGADYGYTF
. | . | TRBJ1-1 | TRBV7-9 | TGTGCCAGCAGCTCCTCCACATATATGAACACTGAAGCTTTCTTT | CASSSSTYMNTEAFF
. | . | TRBJ1-2 | TRBV6-5 | TGTGCCAGCAGTTACGGTTACTCGTCCGGCTACACCTTC | CASSYGYSSGYTF
TRBD1 | . | TRBJ2-7 | TRBV7-8 | TGTGCCAGCAAAACAGGGGGAGAGCAGTACTTC | CASKTGGEQYF
. | . | TRBJ2-2 | TRBV29-1 | TGCAGCGTTGTTGTGCAGATGAACACCGGGGAGCTGTTTTTT | CSVVVQMNTGELFF
. | medium-sized | TRBJ2-7 | TRBV5-6 | TGTGCCAGCAGCTTGGGTGGGGACGGCTACGAGCAGTACTTC | CASSLGGDGYEQYF